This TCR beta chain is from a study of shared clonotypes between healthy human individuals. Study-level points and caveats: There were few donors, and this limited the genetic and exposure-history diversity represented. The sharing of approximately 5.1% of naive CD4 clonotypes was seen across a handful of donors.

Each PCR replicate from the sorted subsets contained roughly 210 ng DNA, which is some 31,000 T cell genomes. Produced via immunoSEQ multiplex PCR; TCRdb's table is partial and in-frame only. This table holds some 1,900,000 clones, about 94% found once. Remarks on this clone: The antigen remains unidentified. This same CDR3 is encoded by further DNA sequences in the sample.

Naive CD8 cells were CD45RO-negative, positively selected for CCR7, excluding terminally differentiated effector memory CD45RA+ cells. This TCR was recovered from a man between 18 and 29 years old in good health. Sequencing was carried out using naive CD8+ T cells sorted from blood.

In DNA form, the CDR3 reads TGTGCCAGCAGTTACACCTCCACAGATACGCAGTATTTT. The encoded protein is CASSYTSTDTQYF. The rearrangement joins TRBV6-5 to TRBJ2-3; D unclear. CDR1 and CDR2 from the germline V gene are MNHEY and SVGAGI. The CDR3 has 13 amino acids. Trimming removed 2 bases from V and 2 bases from J, with 5 bases in between.